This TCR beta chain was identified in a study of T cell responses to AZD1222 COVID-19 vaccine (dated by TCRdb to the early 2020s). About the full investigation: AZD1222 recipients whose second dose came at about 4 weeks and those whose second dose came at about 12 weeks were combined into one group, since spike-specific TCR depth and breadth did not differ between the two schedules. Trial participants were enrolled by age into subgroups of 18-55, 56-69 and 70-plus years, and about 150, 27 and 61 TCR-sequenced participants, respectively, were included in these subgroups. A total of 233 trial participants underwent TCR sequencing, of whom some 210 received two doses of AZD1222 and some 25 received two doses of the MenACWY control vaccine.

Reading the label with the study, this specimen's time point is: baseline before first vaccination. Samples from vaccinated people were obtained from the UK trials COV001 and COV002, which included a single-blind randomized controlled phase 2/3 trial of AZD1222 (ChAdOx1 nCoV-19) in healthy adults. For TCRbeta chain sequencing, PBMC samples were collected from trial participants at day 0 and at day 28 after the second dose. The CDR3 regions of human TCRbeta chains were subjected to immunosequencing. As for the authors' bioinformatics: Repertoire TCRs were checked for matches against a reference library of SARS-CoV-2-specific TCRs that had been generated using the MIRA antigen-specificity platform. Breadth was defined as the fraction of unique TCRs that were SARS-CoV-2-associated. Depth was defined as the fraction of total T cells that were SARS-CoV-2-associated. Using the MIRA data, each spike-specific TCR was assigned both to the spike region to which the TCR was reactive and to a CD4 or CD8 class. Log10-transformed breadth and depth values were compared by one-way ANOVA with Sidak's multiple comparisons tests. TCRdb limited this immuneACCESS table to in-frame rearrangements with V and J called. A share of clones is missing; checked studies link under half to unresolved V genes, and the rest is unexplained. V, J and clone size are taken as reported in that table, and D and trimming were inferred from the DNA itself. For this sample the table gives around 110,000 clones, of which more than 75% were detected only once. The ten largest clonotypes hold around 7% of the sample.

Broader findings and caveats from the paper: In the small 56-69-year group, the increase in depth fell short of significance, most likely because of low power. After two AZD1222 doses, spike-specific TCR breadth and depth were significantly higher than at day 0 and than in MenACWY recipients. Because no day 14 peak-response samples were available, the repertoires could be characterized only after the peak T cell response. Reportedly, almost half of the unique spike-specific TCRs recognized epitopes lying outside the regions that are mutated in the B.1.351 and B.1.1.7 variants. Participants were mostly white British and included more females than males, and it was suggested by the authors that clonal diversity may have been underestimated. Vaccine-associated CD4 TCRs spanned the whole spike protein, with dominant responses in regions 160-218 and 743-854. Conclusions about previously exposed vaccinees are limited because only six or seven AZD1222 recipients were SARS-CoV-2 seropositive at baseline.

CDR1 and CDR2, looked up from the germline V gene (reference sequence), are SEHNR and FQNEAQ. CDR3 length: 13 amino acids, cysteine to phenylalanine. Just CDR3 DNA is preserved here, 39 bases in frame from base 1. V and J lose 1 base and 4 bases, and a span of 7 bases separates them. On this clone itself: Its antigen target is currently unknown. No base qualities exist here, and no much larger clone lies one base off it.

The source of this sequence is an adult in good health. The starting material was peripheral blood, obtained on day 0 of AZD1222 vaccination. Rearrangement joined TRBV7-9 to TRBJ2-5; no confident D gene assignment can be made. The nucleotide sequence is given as TGTGCCAGCAGCTTAGGAAAACGAGAGACCCAGTACTTC. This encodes CASSLGKRETQYF.